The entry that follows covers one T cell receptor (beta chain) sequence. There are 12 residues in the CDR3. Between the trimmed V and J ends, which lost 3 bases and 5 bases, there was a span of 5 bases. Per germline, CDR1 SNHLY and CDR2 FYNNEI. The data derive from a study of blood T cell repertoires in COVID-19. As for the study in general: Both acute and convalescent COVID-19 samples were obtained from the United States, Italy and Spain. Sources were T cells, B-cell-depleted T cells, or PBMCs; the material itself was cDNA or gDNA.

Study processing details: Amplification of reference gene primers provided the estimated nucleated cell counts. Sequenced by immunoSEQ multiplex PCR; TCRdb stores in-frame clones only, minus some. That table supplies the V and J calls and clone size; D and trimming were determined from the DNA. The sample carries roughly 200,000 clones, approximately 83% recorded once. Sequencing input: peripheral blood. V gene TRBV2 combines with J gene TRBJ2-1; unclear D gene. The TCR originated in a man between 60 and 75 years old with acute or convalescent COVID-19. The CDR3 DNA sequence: TGTGCCAGCAGTGACTCTAACAATGAGCAGTTCTTC. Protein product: CASSDSNNEQFF.